These T cell receptor beta chains were read from a single sample in a study of T cell responses to AZD1222 COVID-19 vaccine. The data were produced by immunoSEQ multiplex PCR, yet TCRdb's version contains in-frame clones alone and is incomplete. Of around 110,000 clones listed, 70% to 90% are singletons. The input for sequencing was peripheral blood, taken on day 0 of MenACWY control vaccination. The receptors come from an adult in good health. CDR3s include the opening cysteine and the closing phenylalanine or tryptophan. D genes are given only for firm matches. Rows give clone size only sometimes, using once, few, many, or a class for an expanded clone.

v_call: TRBV14
clone_size: -
j_call: TRBJ1-6
d_call: -
cdr3_length: 13
cdr3_nt: TGTGCCAGCAGCCAAGCAGGGAATTCACCCCTCCACTTT
cdr3_aa: CASSQAGNSPLHF

v_call: TRBV4-1
clone_size: -
j_call: TRBJ2-7
d_call: TRBD1
cdr3_length: 15
cdr3_nt: TGCGCCAGCAGCCAAGATGGACAGGGTGGATACGAGCAGTACTTC
cdr3_aa: CASSQDGQGGYEQYF

v_call: TRBV9
clone_size: -
j_call: TRBJ2-1
d_call: TRBD1
cdr3_length: 16
cdr3_nt: TGTGCCAGCAGCTCGCGGACAGGGGGCTTTATTAGTGAGCAGTTCTTC
cdr3_aa: CASSSRTGGFISEQFF

v_call: TRBV4-2
clone_size: once
j_call: TRBJ1-3
d_call: -
cdr3_length: 14
cdr3_nt: TGTGCCAGCAGCCAAGACCCCTTAAAGAACACCATATATTTT
cdr3_aa: CASSQDPLKNTIYF

v_call: TRBV5-1
clone_size: -
j_call: TRBJ1-6
d_call: -
cdr3_length: 15
cdr3_nt: TGCGCCAGCAGCTTGGAAGGGGAAATTAATTCACCCCTCCACTTT
cdr3_aa: CASSLEGEINSPLHF

v_call: TRBV5-4
clone_size: -
j_call: TRBJ2-1
d_call: -
cdr3_length: 14
cdr3_nt: TGTGCCAGCAGTCCTTACCGGGGCTACAATGAGCAGTTCTTC
cdr3_aa: CASSPYRGYNEQFF

v_call: TRBV4-1
clone_size: -
j_call: TRBJ2-5
d_call: TRBD2
cdr3_length: 16
cdr3_nt: TGCGCCAGCAGCCAAGTCCCTAGCGGGGGGGAAGAGACCCAGTACTTC
cdr3_aa: CASSQVPSGGEETQYF

v_call: TRBV3-1/TRBV3-2
clone_size: -
j_call: TRBJ2-5
d_call: -
cdr3_length: 14
cdr3_nt: TGTGCCAGCAGCCAAGTAGTGGGGCAAGAGACCCAGTACTTC
cdr3_aa: CASSQVVGQETQYF

v_call: TRBV4-2
clone_size: -
j_call: TRBJ2-1
d_call: TRBD1
cdr3_length: 15
cdr3_nt: TGTGCCAGCAGCCAAGTGGGACAGAGGAACAATGAGCAGTTCTTC
cdr3_aa: CASSQVGQRNNEQFF

v_call: TRBV6-2/TRBV6-3
clone_size: once
j_call: TRBJ2-5
d_call: TRBD1
cdr3_length: 14
cdr3_nt: TGTGCCAGCAGTTACTTGACAGGGGAAGAGACCCAGTACTTC
cdr3_aa: CASSYLTGEETQYF

v_call: TRBV5-4
clone_size: -
j_call: TRBJ2-6
d_call: -
cdr3_length: 15
cdr3_nt: TGTGCCAGCAGCCCGGGATACTCTGGGGCCAACGTCCTGACTTTC
cdr3_aa: CASSPGYSGANVLTF

v_call: TRBV4-3
clone_size: -
j_call: TRBJ2-1
d_call: -
cdr3_length: 14
cdr3_nt: TGCGCCAGCAGCCAAGATGACTACCTGAATGAGCAGTTCTTC
cdr3_aa: CASSQDDYLNEQFF

v_call: TRBV4-2
clone_size: -
j_call: TRBJ2-3
d_call: -
cdr3_length: 17
cdr3_nt: TGTGCCAGCAGCCCTGGCCTTCGGCAGAGGGTCACAGATACGCAGTATTTT
cdr3_aa: CASSPGLRQRVTDTQYF

v_call: TRBV28
clone_size: -
j_call: TRBJ2-7
d_call: TRBD1
cdr3_length: 15
cdr3_nt: TGTGCCACCTACCCGGGGACAGGGACCTCCTACGAGCAGTACTTC
cdr3_aa: CATYPGTGTSYEQYF

v_call: TRBV7-9
clone_size: -
j_call: TRBJ2-7
d_call: TRBD1
cdr3_length: 14
cdr3_nt: TGTGCCAGCAGCCCCGGACAGGCCTCCTACGAGCAGTACTTC
cdr3_aa: CASSPGQASYEQYF

v_call: TRBV11-2
clone_size: once
j_call: TRBJ2-7
d_call: TRBD1
cdr3_length: 18
cdr3_nt: TGTGCCAGCAGCTTAGATGTCCTTGGGGCAGGGGGTGCCTACGAGCAGTACTTC
cdr3_aa: CASSLDVLGAGGAYEQYF

v_call: TRBV6-5
clone_size: once
j_call: TRBJ2-7
d_call: -
cdr3_length: 14
cdr3_nt: TGTGCCAGCAGCACCGGGACAACCTCCTACGAGCAGTACTTC
cdr3_aa: CASSTGTTSYEQYF

v_call: TRBV24-1
clone_size: -
j_call: TRBJ1-2
d_call: TRBD1
cdr3_length: 16
cdr3_nt: TGTGCCACCAGTGATTCCGGGACAGGGAAAAACTATGGCTACACCTTC
cdr3_aa: CATSDSGTGKNYGYTF

v_call: TRBV20-1
clone_size: -
j_call: TRBJ2-3
d_call: TRBD1
cdr3_length: 14
cdr3_nt: TGCAGTGCTAGTCAGCCAGGGGGCCTAGATACGCAGTATTTT
cdr3_aa: CSASQPGGLDTQYF

v_call: TRBV18
clone_size: -
j_call: TRBJ2-3
d_call: TRBD2
cdr3_length: 18
cdr3_nt: TGTGCCAGCTCACTGAGTCCAGCCGGGACTAGCGGCACAGATACGCAGTATTTT
cdr3_aa: CASSLSPAGTSGTDTQYF

v_call: TRBV11-3
clone_size: -
j_call: TRBJ2-5
d_call: -
cdr3_length: 13
cdr3_nt: TGTGCCAGCAGCCCGACGCGCGAAGAGACCCAGTACTTC
cdr3_aa: CASSPTREETQYF

v_call: TRBV29-1
clone_size: -
j_call: TRBJ2-3
d_call: TRBD2
cdr3_length: 15
cdr3_nt: TGCAGCGTTTCGGGGGGGGCCAACCCCACAGATACGCAGTATTTT
cdr3_aa: CSVSGGANPTDTQYF

v_call: TRBV19
clone_size: -
j_call: TRBJ1-3
d_call: -
cdr3_length: 14
cdr3_nt: TGTGCCAGTAGTAGTCCCGGACAGGGAAACACCATATATTTT
cdr3_aa: CASSSPGQGNTIYF

v_call: TRBV24-1
clone_size: -
j_call: TRBJ2-1
d_call: -
cdr3_length: 15
cdr3_nt: TGTGCCACCATGGGGGGGCACTTTGTGGACAATGAGCAGTTCTTC
cdr3_aa: CATMGGHFVDNEQFF

v_call: TRBV11-2
clone_size: once
j_call: TRBJ1-6
d_call: -
cdr3_length: 14
cdr3_nt: TGTGCCAGCAGCTTAGAGAGGGTTGGTTCACCCCTCCACTTT
cdr3_aa: CASSLERVGSPLHF

v_call: TRBV4-1
clone_size: few
j_call: TRBJ2-7
d_call: -
cdr3_length: 16
cdr3_nt: TGCGCCAGCAGCCAGTCGGCAGCGTTCTCCTCCTACGAGCAGTACTTC
cdr3_aa: CASSQSAAFSSYEQYF

v_call: TRBV24-1
clone_size: -
j_call: TRBJ2-3
d_call: -
cdr3_length: 12
cdr3_nt: TGTGCCACCAGTGAACGGGGCGATACGCAGTATTTT
cdr3_aa: CATSERGDTQYF

v_call: TRBV18
clone_size: -
j_call: TRBJ1-1
d_call: -
cdr3_length: 14
cdr3_nt: TGTGCCAGCTCACCCTTGGGGATTAACACTGAAGCTTTCTTT
cdr3_aa: CASSPLGINTEAFF

v_call: TRBV28
clone_size: -
j_call: TRBJ1-1
d_call: -
cdr3_length: 15
cdr3_nt: TGTGCCAGCAGTTGGCGACGGATTATGAACACTGAAGCTTTCTTT
cdr3_aa: CASSWRRIMNTEAFF

v_call: TRBV10-2
clone_size: few
j_call: TRBJ1-1
d_call: -
cdr3_length: 12
cdr3_nt: TGCGCCAGCAGTGATGGGGGGATTGAAGCTTTCTTT
cdr3_aa: CASSDGGIEAFF

v_call: TRBV15
clone_size: -
j_call: TRBJ1-1
d_call: TRBD1
cdr3_length: 14
cdr3_nt: TGTGCCACCAGCAAACAGGGGGTGAACACTGAAGCTTTCTTT
cdr3_aa: CATSKQGVNTEAFF

v_call: TRBV6-2/TRBV6-3
clone_size: -
j_call: TRBJ1-3
d_call: -
cdr3_length: 16
cdr3_nt: TGTGCCAGCAGTTACTTGGGCTTCTCCTCTGGAAACACCATATATTTT
cdr3_aa: CASSYLGFSSGNTIYF

v_call: TRBV29-1
clone_size: -
j_call: TRBJ1-2
d_call: -
cdr3_length: 13
cdr3_nt: TGCAGCGTTGAATCGGGACAAGAATATGGCTACACCTTC
cdr3_aa: CSVESGQEYGYTF

v_call: TRBV7-2
clone_size: -
j_call: TRBJ1-1
d_call: TRBD1
cdr3_length: 13
cdr3_nt: TGTGCCAGCAGCGCGGCCGACAGGGTAAAAGCTTTCTTT
cdr3_aa: CASSAADRVKAFF

v_call: TRBV5-1
clone_size: -
j_call: TRBJ2-5
d_call: TRBD2
cdr3_length: 15
cdr3_nt: TGCGCCAGCAGCCTCGGGCCGGGGGGAGAAGAGACCCAGTACTTC
cdr3_aa: CASSLGPGGEETQYF

v_call: TRBV6-5
clone_size: -
j_call: TRBJ1-1
d_call: -
cdr3_length: 14
cdr3_nt: TGTGCCAGCAGTTCAGGGCGGACGAACACTGAAGCTTTCTTT
cdr3_aa: CASSSGRTNTEAFF

v_call: TRBV10-1
clone_size: -
j_call: TRBJ1-2
d_call: -
cdr3_length: 17
cdr3_nt: TGCGCCAGTCGCCCACCGGGACAACCAGACTTAAACTATGGCTACACCTTC
cdr3_aa: CASRPPGQPDLNYGYTF

v_call: TRBV19
clone_size: -
j_call: TRBJ1-3
d_call: -
cdr3_length: 16
cdr3_nt: TGTGCCAGTAGTATGTACAGCCAAGCCTCTGGAAACACCATATATTTT
cdr3_aa: CASSMYSQASGNTIYF

v_call: TRBV7-9
clone_size: once
j_call: TRBJ2-7
d_call: -
cdr3_length: 15
cdr3_nt: TGTGCCAGCAGCTCCGGAGGAGCAAGCTCCTACGAGCAGTACTTC
cdr3_aa: CASSSGGASSYEQYF

v_call: TRBV10-3
clone_size: -
j_call: TRBJ2-7
d_call: -
cdr3_length: 15
cdr3_nt: TGTGCCATCAGCCCCGCCGAGCGGGCACTCTACGAGCAGTACTTC
cdr3_aa: CAISPAERALYEQYF

v_call: TRBV18
clone_size: -
j_call: TRBJ1-5
d_call: -
cdr3_length: 15
cdr3_nt: TGTGCCAGCTCTTCGGGGCTGGATAGCAATCAGCCCCAGCATTTT
cdr3_aa: CASSSGLDSNQPQHF

v_call: TRBV6-5
clone_size: -
j_call: TRBJ1-1
d_call: -
cdr3_length: 14
cdr3_nt: TGTGCCAGCAGTTTCAGTGGGGGGAACACTGAAGCTTTCTTT
cdr3_aa: CASSFSGGNTEAFF

v_call: TRBV6-2/TRBV6-3
clone_size: -
j_call: TRBJ1-5
d_call: TRBD1
cdr3_length: 18
cdr3_nt: TGTGCCAGCAGTTCAAATAGACAGGGGGGTTATAGCAATCAGCCCCAGCATTTT
cdr3_aa: CASSSNRQGGYSNQPQHF

v_call: TRBV11-3
clone_size: -
j_call: TRBJ2-3
d_call: -
cdr3_length: 16
cdr3_nt: TGTGCCAGCAGCTTTGGGAGGGGGCAAGGCACAGATACGCAGTATTTT
cdr3_aa: CASSFGRGQGTDTQYF

v_call: TRBV7-2
clone_size: -
j_call: TRBJ2-3
d_call: TRBD2
cdr3_length: 17
cdr3_nt: TGTGCCAGCAGCTTAGTGGGGACTAGCGGGGGCACAGATACGCAGTATTTT
cdr3_aa: CASSLVGTSGGTDTQYF

v_call: TRBV7-8
clone_size: -
j_call: TRBJ2-1
d_call: -
cdr3_length: 18
cdr3_nt: TGTGCCAGCAGCCGAGAAATTTACAGGGCACGAATCGACAATGAGCAGTTCTTC
cdr3_aa: CASSREIYRARIDNEQFF

v_call: TRBV7-2
clone_size: -
j_call: TRBJ1-2
d_call: -
cdr3_length: 11
cdr3_nt: TGTGCCAGCAGCTTTTTCGGACCCTCTAGCTTC
cdr3_aa: CASSFFGPSSF

v_call: TRBV6-5
clone_size: -
j_call: TRBJ2-7
d_call: TRBD1
cdr3_length: 14
cdr3_nt: TGTGCCAGCAGGACAGGGGAAGCCCGAGACGAGCAGTACTTC
cdr3_aa: CASRTGEARDEQYF

v_call: TRBV19
clone_size: -
j_call: TRBJ2-6
d_call: -
cdr3_length: 14
cdr3_nt: TGTGCCAGTAGCCTTATGTCTGGGGCCAACGTCCTGACTTTC
cdr3_aa: CASSLMSGANVLTF

v_call: TRBV28
clone_size: -
j_call: TRBJ1-2
d_call: -
cdr3_length: 12
cdr3_nt: TGTGCCAGCAGACTACCCGCAAAGGGCTACACCTTC
cdr3_aa: CASRLPAKGYTF